A selection of T cell receptor beta chains follows, all from one sample in a study of molecular identifiers for immune sequencing clone quantification. In TCRdb, the PCR reads were re-called with MiXCR into one record per CDR3 protein. This table holds some 680,000 distinct CDR3 sequences, 25% found once. Sequencing was performed on naive CD8+ T cells from blood, with Jurkat cell RNA spiked in. These receptor sequences come from a human donor in good health. Some libraries in this study had Jurkat cell RNA spiked in. CDR3s include the opening cysteine and the closing phenylalanine or tryptophan. D genes are given only for firm matches. A row's size may be missing; if present it is once, few, many or a size class.

J	V	D	size	CDR3	DNA
TRBJ1-3	TRBV5-6	-	-	CASSLAGQFSGNTIYF	TGTGCCAGCAGCTTGGCCGGGCAGTTTTCTGGAAACACCATATATTTT
TRBJ1-2	TRBV4-3	-	many	CASSQVRDSNYGYTF	TGCGCCAGCAGCCAAGTAAGAGACAGTAACTATGGCTACACCTTC
TRBJ2-3	TRBV13	-	-	CASSPSEGTDTQYF	TGTGCCAGCAGCCCCTCGGAGGGCACAGATACGCAGTATTTT
TRBJ1-2	TRBV6-6	-	few	CASSLLVGGWNYGYTF	TGTGCCAGCAGTCTACTTGTGGGTGGCTGGAACTATGGCTACACCTTC
TRBJ1-4	TRBV7-2	-	-	CASSSYPDPFNEKLFF	TGTGCCAGCAGCTCCTACCCTGACCCATTTAATGAAAAACTGTTTTTT
TRBJ2-3	TRBV3-1	TRBD2	few	CASSQEWTSQDTQYF	TGTGCCAGCAGCCAAGAATGGACTAGTCAGGATACGCAGTATTTT
TRBJ2-2	TRBV29-1	TRBD2	few	CSVVTSGRAPGELFF	TGCAGCGTAGTCACTAGCGGGAGGGCCCCCGGGGAGCTGTTTTTT
TRBJ1-6	TRBV7-2	-	many	CASSSHLRSYNSPLHF	TGTGCCAGCAGCTCCCACCTGAGGTCCTATAATTCACCCCTCCACTTT
TRBJ2-1	TRBV19	-	-	CASKKGGGNPYNEQFF	TGTGCCAGTAAAAAAGGCGGCGGGAACCCCTACAATGAGCAGTTCTTC
TRBJ1-4	TRBV6-6	-	once	CASGCPPVNEKLFF	TGTGCCAGCGGTTGCCCTCCGGTTAATGAGAAACTGTTTTTT
TRBJ1-4	TRBV6-2/TRBV6-3	-	-	CASNGEEEKLFF	TGTGCCAGCAACGGCGAAGAAGAAAAACTGTTTTTT
TRBJ2-5	TRBV7-9	-	many	CASSKDYGQETQYF	TGTGCCAGCAGCAAAGACTACGGCCAAGAGACCCAGTACTTC
TRBJ2-5	TRBV6-5	TRBD1	many	CASSTGTGQGETQYF	TGTGCCAGCAGCACTGGGACAGGGCAGGGAGAGACCCAGTACTTC
TRBJ2-3	TRBV7-2	TRBD2	many	CASSLASGGTDTQYF	TGTGCCAGCAGCTTAGCTAGCGGGGGCACAGATACGCAGTATTTT
TRBJ1-1	TRBV7-9	-	many	CASSLSVTAEAFF	TGTGCCAGCAGCTTAAGCGTGACAGCTGAAGCTTTCTTT
TRBJ2-2	TRBV9	-	-	CASSVDRAQTGGLFF	TGTGCCAGCAGCGTAGACAGGGCCCAAACCGGGGGGCTGTTTTTT
TRBJ2-7	TRBV4-3	-	-	CAGSLNTQGGGIYEQYF	TGCGCCGGCAGCCTAAATACACAGGGAGGTGGTATCTACGAGCAGTACTTC
TRBJ2-7	TRBV6-5	TRBD1	few	CASSDTGGSPYEQYF	TGTGCCAGCAGTGACACAGGGGGCTCTCCCTACGAGCAGTACTTC
TRBJ1-1	TRBV3-1	-	-	CASGQDPRAGARVNTEAFF	TGTGCCAGCGGCCAAGATCCGAGGGCGGGGGCGAGGGTGAACACTGAAGCTTTCTTT
TRBJ2-2	TRBV20-1	-	few	CSASGINTGELFF	TGCAGTGCTAGCGGGATAAACACCGGGGAGCTGTTTTTT
TRBJ2-7	TRBV7-6	TRBD1	many	CASSSRDRVHEQYF	TGTGCCAGCAGCTCCCGGGACAGGGTCCACGAGCAGTACTTC
TRBJ1-2	TRBV27	TRBD1	few	CASSLFQGARGYTF	TGTGCCAGCAGCCTGTTCCAGGGGGCTCGGGGCTACACCTTC
TRBJ1-5	TRBV5-1	-	many	CASSLGGVDQPQHF	TGCGCCAGCAGCTTGGGGGGGGTCGATCAGCCCCAGCATTTT
TRBJ2-3	TRBV5-4	-	many	CASSQEIQGLDTQYF	TGTGCCAGCAGCCAAGAAATTCAGGGGTTGGATACGCAGTATTTT
TRBJ2-1	TRBV9	-	once	CASSVGEVGLYNEQFF	TGTGCCAGCAGCGTAGGAGAGGTCGGACTATACAATGAGCAGTTCTTC
TRBJ2-3	TRBV27	-	few	CASSFITPLTTDTQYF	TGTGCCAGCAGTTTTATAACTCCGCTTACCACAGATACGCAGTATTTT
TRBJ2-7	TRBV4-1	TRBD2	many	CASSQERGGEQYF	TGCGCCAGCAGCCAAGAACGGGGGGGCGAGCAGTACTTC
TRBJ1-3	TRBV10-2	-	many	CASGGNTIYF	TGCGCCAGCGGAGGAAACACCATATATTTT
TRBJ2-3	TRBV2	-	many	CASSELLSGTQYF	TGTGCCAGCAGTGAATTGTTGTCGGGTACGCAGTATTTT
TRBJ2-7	TRBV20-1	TRBD2	few	CSADGTSVSYEQYF	TGCAGTGCTGACGGGACTAGCGTGTCCTACGAGCAGTACTTC
TRBJ2-5	TRBV20-1	-	many	CSARGFFKETQYF	TGCAGTGCTAGAGGGTTTTTCAAAGAGACCCAGTACTTC
TRBJ2-1	TRBV5-1	TRBD2	-	CASSLEGTRANEQFF	TGCGCCAGCAGCTTGGAGGGGACTAGAGCCAATGAGCAGTTCTTC
TRBJ1-5	TRBV27	-	few	CGTGYNQPQHF	TGTGGAACAGGGTACAATCAGCCCCAGCATTTT
TRBJ1-3	TRBV9	TRBD1	many	CASSVGGGADTIYF	TGTGCCAGCAGCGTAGGAGGGGGCGCCGACACCATATATTTT
TRBJ2-7	TRBV5-1	-	many	CASSPDVGGYEQYF	TGCGCCAGCAGCCCGGATGTAGGGGGCTACGAGCAGTACTTC
TRBJ1-1	TRBV4-3	TRBD1	many	CASSPTGENEAFF	TGCGCCAGCAGCCCAACAGGGGAGAATGAAGCTTTCTTT
TRBJ2-3	TRBV28	-	few	CASSLSGDNTDTQYF	TGTGCCAGCAGTTTGTCCGGGGATAACACAGATACGCAGTATTTT
TRBJ2-7	TRBV11-2	-	-	CASSPGIGYEQYF	TGTGCCAGCAGCCCGGGGATTGGCTACGAGCAGTACTTC
TRBJ2-3	TRBV28	-	-	CASSGVDTQYF	TGTGCCAGCTCCGGGGTGGATACGCAGTATTTT
TRBJ2-3	TRBV6-5	-	many	CASSETSDTQYF	TGTGCCAGCAGCGAAACATCGGATACGCAGTATTTT
TRBJ1-5	TRBV6-1	-	many	CASSEVAAGVGNQPQHF	TGTGCCAGCAGTGAAGTGGCAGCCGGAGTAGGCAATCAGCCCCAGCATTTT
TRBJ2-7	TRBV28	TRBD2	many	CASSPLQLASRRYEQYF	TGTGCCAGCAGTCCCCTCCAACTAGCGAGCCGACGATACGAGCAGTACTTC
TRBJ2-1	TRBV27	-	-	CASSLVLDNEQFF	TGTGCCAGCAGTTTGGTCCTTGACAATGAGCAGTTCTTC
TRBJ1-2	TRBV7-2	-	many	CASSPPDDYTF	TGTGCCAGCAGCCCCCCTGATGACTACACCTTC
TRBJ2-3	TRBV3-2	-	few	CASSQRQGSDTQYF	TGTGCCAGCAGCCAACGGCAGGGCAGCGATACGCAGTATTTT
TRBJ2-1	TRBV20-1	TRBD2	-	CSASPGLAGGITYNEQFF	TGCAGTGCTAGCCCGGGACTAGCGGGAGGGATTACCTACAATGAGCAGTTCTTC
TRBJ1-1	TRBV12-3/TRBV12-4	-	-	CASTTNEENEAFF	TGTGCCAGCACCACAAACGAGGAGAACGAAGCTTTCTTT
TRBJ2-7	TRBV20-1	-	many	CSASYPARSYEQYF	TGCAGTGCTAGTTACCCAGCCCGCTCCTACGAGCAGTACTTC
TRBJ2-1	TRBV4-1	TRBD1	few	CASSQSGTGALFF	TGCGCCAGCAGCCAAAGTGGGACAGGGGCTTTGTTCTTC
TRBJ1-1	TRBV20-1	-	few	CSARDIPSEAFF	TGCAGTGCTAGAGATATTCCCTCTGAAGCTTTCTTT
TRBJ2-1	TRBV7-9	-	once	CASSPPGENVYNEQFF	TGTGCCAGCAGCCCCCCCGGGGAGAACGTCTACAATGAGCAGTTCTTC
TRBJ2-7	TRBV12-3/TRBV12-4	-	few	CASSLALGAHSYEQYF	TGTGCCAGCAGTTTAGCGCTTGGGGCCCACTCCTACGAGCAGTACTTC
TRBJ2-7	TRBV7-9	-	-	CASAPGHESYEQYF	TGTGCCAGCGCCCCCGGGCACGAGTCCTACGAGCAGTACTTC
TRBJ2-2	TRBV29-1	-	-	CSVLGVTGELFF	TGCAGCGTTTTGGGGGTCACCGGGGAGCTGTTTTTT
TRBJ2-3	TRBV9	-	many	CASSVAVVYPTDTQYF	TGTGCCAGCAGCGTAGCTGTCGTATACCCCACAGATACGCAGTATTTT
TRBJ2-3	TRBV27	-	few	CASRPRGAPTDTQYF	TGTGCCAGCAGGCCCAGGGGGGCTCCCACAGATACGCAGTATTTT
TRBJ1-1	TRBV7-2	-	many	CAITEGEAFF	TGTGCCATAACCGAAGGGGAAGCTTTCTTT